This TCR beta chain was captured by sequencing in a study of T-cell reconstitution after alpha-beta-depleted transplantation in children. In germline, CDR1 is WNHNN, CDR2 SYGVQD (reference sequence). J gave up 6 bases and V 2 bases, and 3 bases lay outside the gene matches. The CDR3 is 13 amino acids. Unique molecular identifiers were used in preparing the TCRbeta library. TCRdb re-analysed the PCR reads in MiXCR, keeping a single row per CDR3 protein. The table has roughly 500,000 distinct CDR3 sequences, about 16% seen once. This clonotype occurred a few times. The source of this sequence is a human donor who donated a stem cell graft to a child with acute lymphoblastic leukemia. The chain couples TRBV10-1 to TRBJ2-7; 8 nucleotides agree with TRBD1. The sequencing here drew on PBMCs from the stem cell graft donor, taken from the stem cell graft. Here the CDR3 DNA reads TGCGCCAGCAGTGAGGCCGACAGGGGCGAGCAGTACTTC. Its protein is CASSEADRGEQYF.